This entry describes one TCR beta chain. Treatment: around 19 received Ad26.COV2.S at low or high dose, single or two shots; about five received placebo; per-sample allocation not given. Sampling occurred on day 63 after the first vaccine or placebo injection. An Ad26 vector was used to express Wuhan-strain SARS-CoV-2 spike as the vaccine. Sequencing was performed with immunoSEQ multiplex PCR; in TCRdb, only in-frame clones are kept and a portion is missing. The table shows hundreds of thousands of clones, with 80% to 95% occurring only once. This entry is derived from a study of Ad26.COV2.S vaccination and SARS-CoV-2 variants. In the study overall: The authors gave Ad26.COV2.S intramuscularly, either once or twice 56 days apart.

CDR3 length: 15 amino acids. The germline V gene has CDR1 SGHNT and CDR2 YENEEA. Between the trimmed V and J ends, which lost 5 bases and 4 bases, there was a span of 14 bases. Sequences were derived from peripheral blood, sampled in a trial of Ad26.COV2.S vaccine versus placebo. The TCR comes from a person between 18 and 65 years old who received the Ad26.COV2.S COVID-19 vaccine or a placebo. The chain is built from TRBV11-3 and TRBJ2-2, with D perhaps matching TRBD1 or TRBD2 (6 bases each). The CDR3 protein is CASSPTRGPTGELFF. The CDR3, as DNA: TGTGCCAGCAGCCCCACTCGGGGGCCCACCGGGGAGCTGTTTTTT. The entire variable domain, with the rest obtained from reference TRBV11-3 and TRBJ2-2, is as follows: EAGVVQSPRYKIIEKKQPVAFWCNPISGHNTLYWYLQNLGQGPELLIRYENEEAVDDSQLPKDRFSAERLKGVDSTLKIQPAELGDSAVYLCASSPTRGPTGELFFGEGSRLTVL.